The 27 T cell receptor beta chains in this list originate from one sample, sequenced in a study of T cell responses to AZD1222 COVID-19 vaccine. The method was immunoSEQ multiplex PCR; TCRdb's version includes in-frame clones alone and lacks a portion of them. The sample lists fewer than 200,000 clones; roughly 89% were seen once. Sample: peripheral blood, taken on day 0 of AZD1222 vaccination. These TCRs come from an adult in good health.

The table lists this clone with a count of one. V usage is TRBV5-1 and J usage is TRBJ1-2; perhaps TRBD1 as D (6 bases). Germline lookup yields CDR1 SGHRS and CDR2 YFSETQ. V lost 0 bases to trimming and J lost 4 bases, with 10 bases between them. The CDR3 totals 14 residues. The CDR3 sequence is CASSLDRAGYGYTF. CDR3 bases: TGCGCCAGCAGCTTGGACAGGGCTGGCTATGGCTACACCTTC.

This chain uses TRBV28 with TRBJ1-2; a weak D match, TRBD1 (6 bases). This CDR3 is built from 13 residues. V was trimmed by 6 bases and J by 8 bases, leaving 16 bases between them. CDR1 is MDHEN, CDR2 SYDVKM, per germline. The CDR3 DNA sequence: TGTGCCAGCAGGGGAGGACAGAGGGAGGGCTACACCTTC. This sequence encodes CASRGGQREGYTF.

The V call is TRBV2, the J call TRBJ2-7, with a tentative D call TRBD2 (5 bases). Trimming pared 5 bases from V and 2 bases from J, leaving 13 bases between. From germline, CDR1 is SNHLY and CDR2 FYNNEI. This CDR3 region has 14 residues. CDR3 in amino acids: CASSPPGKPYEQYF. The CDR3 coding sequence is TGTGCCAGCAGTCCCCCCGGGAAACCCTACGAGCAGTACTTC.

This clone was observed once. This chain connects TRBV30 to TRBJ1-6, with TRBD1 matching 9 bases. The J segment lost 5 bases and the V segment lost 0 bases, leaving 8 bases of the junction unmatched. The CDR3 length is 17 residues. Germline V gene lookup returns CDR1 GTSNPN and CDR2 SVGIG (reference sequence). In DNA form, the CDR3 reads TGTGCCTGGAGTGTATTGGGACAGGGCAAGAATAATTCACCCCTCCACTTT. Protein: CAWSVLGQGKNNSPLHF.

The chain recombines TRBV10-2 with TRBJ1-2; possibly TRBD1 for D (5 bases). Germline V lookup: CDR1 WSHSY, CDR2 SAAADI. Deletions cut 7 bases from V and 7 bases from J, with 22 bases between. The CDR3 length is 15 residues. This CDR3 is CASIQTGTPGSGYTF. DNA for the CDR3: TGCGCCAGCATTCAGACCGGGACCCCAGGCAGTGGCTACACCTTC.

The J gene is TRBJ1-2, the V gene TRBV2; TRBD1 matches at 7 bases. The J segment lost 2 bases and the V segment lost 2 bases, leaving 14 bases of the junction unmatched. From germline, CDR1 is SNHLY and CDR2 FYNNEI. This CDR3 comprises 18 residues. Written as DNA, the CDR3 is TGTGCCAGCAGTGAATATTTTCAGCGTGAAGGGGGCAACTATGGCTACACCTTC. This encodes CASSEYFQREGGNYGYTF.

J is TRBJ2-7 and V is TRBV27; 7 bases fit TRBD2. The V segment lost 3 bases and the J segment 3 bases; nucleotides outside the gene matches: 5. CDR3 size: 14 residues. Germline lookup yields CDR1 MNHEY and CDR2 SMNVEV (reference sequence). CDR3 in amino acids: CASSLGGIIYEQYF. The CDR3 DNA sequence: TGTGCCAGCAGTTTGGGGGGGATAATCTACGAGCAGTACTTC.

The V and J genes are TRBV15 and TRBJ2-5, with 13 positions matching TRBD2. CDR1 LNHNV and CDR2 YYDKDF come from the germline V gene (reference sequence). The CDR3 has 19 residues. The V gene end was trimmed by 5 bases and the J gene end by 1 base; junction bases not matched to a gene: 13. This chain's CDR3 is CATSQRTGLAGPLQETQYF. In DNA form, the CDR3 reads TGTGCCACCAGCCAGAGGACGGGACTAGCGGGACCCCTCCAAGAGACCCAGTACTTC.

The rearrangement links TRBV6-1 to TRBJ2-1; TRBD2 might be the D (5 bases). In germline, CDR1 is MNHNS, CDR2 SASEGT. The CDR3 consists of 16 residues. The ends were cut back, 3 bases at V and 4 bases at J, with 16 bases in the middle. CDR3 loop: CASSDPNGRRYNEQFF. CDR3 sequence (DNA): TGTGCCAGCAGTGACCCAAACGGACGGAGGTACAATGAGCAGTTCTTC.

J is TRBJ2-3 and V is TRBV29-1; perhaps TRBD2 as D (7 bases). V was shortened by 3 bases and J by 2 bases, with 30 bases between the two germline ends. The CDR3 extends over 20 amino acids. CDR1 and CDR2 (germline): SQVTM, ANQGSEA. This CDR3 is CSVDEGGHARDYGNTDTQYF. The CDR3 nucleotides read TGCAGCGTTGATGAAGGGGGACATGCCCGGGACTATGGAAACACAGATACGCAGTATTTT.

The chain has TRBV5-1 and TRBJ2-7; 8 nucleotides line up with TRBD2. Trimming cost V 2 bases and J 3 bases; bases outside gene matches: 4. CDR1 SGHRS and CDR2 YFSETQ come from the germline V gene. The CDR3 runs to 14 residues. CDR3 loop: CASSFAGTSYEQYF. In DNA, the CDR3 is TGCGCCAGCAGCTTTGCCGGGACTAGCTACGAGCAGTACTTC.

In regard to this clone: A read error may produce the germline difference seen at one junction end. This chain connects TRBV6-5 to TRBJ1-2; D unresolved. The CDR3 covers 12 residues. Germline V lookup: CDR1 MNHEY, CDR2 SVGAGI. The CDR3 sequence is CAIDILLYGYTF. In nucleotides, the CDR3 is TGTGCCATAGACATTCTGCTCTATGGCTACACTTTC.

This chain links TRBV30 with TRBJ2-1; 12 bases agree with TRBD2. The CDR3 spans 15 residues. Germline-derived CDR1 and CDR2 are GTSNPN and SVGIG (reference sequence). Trimming at V came to 0 bases and at J to 7 bases, leaving 4 bases not matched to a gene. The CDR3 sequence: CAWSVGTSGPNEQFF. DNA for the CDR3: TGTGCCTGGAGTGTAGGGACTAGCGGGCCTAATGAGCAGTTCTTC.

This clone was seen a handful of times. The J gene is TRBJ2-3, the V gene TRBV6-5; tentative D call: TRBD2 (6 bases). V was trimmed by 5 bases and J by 0 bases, leaving 12 bases between them. This CDR3 has 15 residues. The germline V gene has CDR1 MNHEY and CDR2 SVGAGI. As DNA, the CDR3 is TGTGCCAGCAGTCCTACCGGGACTAGCACAGATACGCAGTATTTT. This gives the protein CASSPTGTSTDTQYF.

V and J are TRBV4-1 and TRBJ1-5; maybe TRBD1 (5 bases). The germline V and J ends were trimmed by 0 bases and 5 bases, with 14 bases remaining between them. The CDR3 is made up of 16 amino acids. Per germline, CDR1 MGHRA and CDR2 YSYEKL. The CDR3 nucleotides read TGCGCCAGCAGCCAAGATTGGGGGGGGGTGGATCAGCCCCAGCATTTT. Protein sequence: CASSQDWGGVDQPQHF.

The chain uses TRBV18 and TRBJ1-3; 8 bases map to TRBD1. Germline CDR1 is KGHSH and CDR2 is LQKENI. The CDR3 loop spans 13 amino acids. V trimming: 8 bases; J trimming: 2 bases; junction bases outside the gene matches: 2. The CDR3 DNA follows: TGTGCCAGCCGACAGGGGACTGGAAACACCATATATTTT. This gives the protein CASRQGTGNTIYF.

The chain is built from TRBV7-8 and TRBJ2-5; 12 positions agree with TRBD2. This CDR3 spans 18 amino acids. CDR1 is SGHVS and CDR2 is FQNEAQ in the germline V gene. V gave up 1 base and J gave up 4 bases; unmatched junction bases: 10. CDR3 sequence (DNA): TGTGCCAGCAGCTTAGGCCTAGCGGGGGGGCCCGGGGGAGAGACCCAGTACTTC. Residues: CASSLGLAGGPGGETQYF.

The gene calls are TRBV7-2 and TRBJ1-1, with D possibly TRBD1 on 5 matching bases. Deletions cut 4 bases from V and 5 bases from J, with 14 bases between. Germline assignment: CDR1 SGHTA and CDR2 FQGNSA. The CDR3 consists of 14 residues. The CDR3 sequence is CASSSSGGVTEAFF. The CDR3 nucleotides are TGTGCCAGCAGCTCCTCCGGGGGGGTTACTGAAGCTTTCTTT.

The chain employs TRBV27 and TRBJ2-2, with D perhaps being TRBD1 or TRBD2 (5 bases each). The CDR3 contains 16 residues. V lost 3 bases to trimming and J lost 6 bases, with 17 bases between them. CDR1 and CDR2 from the germline V gene are MNHEY and SMNVEV (reference sequence). The CDR3 sequence is CASSFDKRVGAGELFF. In DNA form, the CDR3 reads TGTGCCAGCAGTTTCGACAAGAGGGTAGGGGCCGGGGAGCTGTTTTTT.

The sample holds a few counts of this clone. V usage is TRBV4-1 and J usage is TRBJ1-1; TRBD1 might be the D (5 bases). The CDR3 has 13 residues. With 7 bases removed from V and 0 bases from J, the gap between germline ends came to 9 bases. Germline CDR1 is MGHRA and CDR2 is YSYEKL. CDR3 nucleotide sequence: TGCGCCAGCACGCAGGACATGAACACTGAAGCTTTCTTT. Its protein product is CASTQDMNTEAFF.

The rearrangement uses TRBV29-1 and TRBJ2-7; 7 bases are shared with TRBD1. Germline CDR1 SQVTM, CDR2 ANQGSEA. The CDR3 covers 12 residues. V lost 5 bases to trimming and J lost 6 bases; unmatched junction nucleotides: 7. CDR3 sequence (DNA): TGCAGCGTTACCGGGACAGAAGGCGAGCAGTACTTC. Translation: CSVTGTEGEQYF.

This chain joins TRBV5-4 and TRBJ1-6; the D gene is possibly TRBD1 (6 bases). The CDR3 spans 14 residues. The V gene lost 0 bases and the J gene lost 7 bases, with 8 bases spanning the gap. Germline loops: CDR1 SGHNT, CDR2 YYREEE (reference sequence). Here the CDR3 reads CASSLGTENSPLHF. The CDR3 coding sequence is TGTGCCAGCAGCTTGGGGACAGAGAATTCACCCCTCCACTTT.

This clone was seen only once. The V gene is TRBV6-1, the J gene TRBJ2-1; 8 bases agree with TRBD2. CDR3 length: 16 amino acids. Germline lookup yields CDR1 MNHNS and CDR2 SASEGT. Trimming took 1 base from V and 8 from J; bases not matched to a gene: 10. The CDR3 nucleotides are TGTGCCAGCAGTGAAGTCGTCGGGGGGGCAAAAGATGAGCAGTTCTTC. The encoded protein is CASSEVVGGAKDEQFF.

This chain uses TRBV4-2 with TRBJ2-5; D is tentatively TRBD1 or TRBD2 (5 bases each). This CDR3 has 16 residues. Per germline, CDR1 LGHNA and CDR2 YNFKEQ. With 1 base removed from V and 5 bases from J, the gap between germline ends came to 17 bases. In DNA form, the CDR3 reads TGTGCCAGCAGCCAAGTGATAGTGGGGGTAGGTGAGACCCAGTACTTC. Encoded protein: CASSQVIVGVGETQYF.

The V gene is TRBV7-2, the J gene TRBJ1-2; no definite D call. Germline V lookup: CDR1 SGHTA, CDR2 FQGNSA. Trimming left V 3 bases short and J 0 bases short, with 11 bases between. This CDR3 is built from 15 residues. The CDR3 nucleotides are TGTGCCAGCAGCTTTTTGGGGTTTGCTAACTATGGCTACACCTTC. Translation gives CASSFLGFANYGYTF. The variable domain in full, with the rest retrieved from reference TRBV7-2 and TRBJ1-2, is GAGVSQSPSNKVTEKGKDVELRCDPISGHTALYWYRQSLGQGLEFLIYFQGNSAPDKSGLPSDRFSAERTGGSVSTLTIQRTQQEDSAVYLCASSFLGFANYGYTFGSGTRLTVV.

The J gene is TRBJ1-6, the V gene TRBV25-1; no reliable D call. CDR1 is MGHDK and CDR2 is SYGVNS in the germline V gene. This CDR3 has 15 residues. Trimming pared 3 bases from V and 10 bases from J, leaving 16 bases between. The chain's CDR3 is CASSERELPGSPLHF. CDR3 sequence (DNA): TGTGCCAGCAGTGAGCGGGAGTTGCCCGGATCACCCCTCCACTTT. Full variable domain (missing parts from reference TRBV25-1 and TRBJ1-6): EADIYQTPRYLVIGTGKKITLECSQTMGHDKMYWYQQDPGMELHLIHYSYGVNSTEKGDLSSESTVSRIRTEHFPLTLESARPSHTSQYLCASSERELPGSPLHFGNGTRLTVT.

This clone was seen only once. The chain has TRBV5-1 and TRBJ1-4; D ambiguous. The germline V and J ends were trimmed by 0 bases and 0 bases, with 9 bases remaining between them. Germline V gene data show CDR1 as SGHRS and CDR2 as YFSETQ. The CDR3 loop spans 16 amino acids. The CDR3 sequence is CASSLAPVATNEKLFF. In DNA form, the CDR3 reads TGCGCCAGCAGCTTGGCGCCGGTAGCAACTAATGAAAAACTGTTTTTT.